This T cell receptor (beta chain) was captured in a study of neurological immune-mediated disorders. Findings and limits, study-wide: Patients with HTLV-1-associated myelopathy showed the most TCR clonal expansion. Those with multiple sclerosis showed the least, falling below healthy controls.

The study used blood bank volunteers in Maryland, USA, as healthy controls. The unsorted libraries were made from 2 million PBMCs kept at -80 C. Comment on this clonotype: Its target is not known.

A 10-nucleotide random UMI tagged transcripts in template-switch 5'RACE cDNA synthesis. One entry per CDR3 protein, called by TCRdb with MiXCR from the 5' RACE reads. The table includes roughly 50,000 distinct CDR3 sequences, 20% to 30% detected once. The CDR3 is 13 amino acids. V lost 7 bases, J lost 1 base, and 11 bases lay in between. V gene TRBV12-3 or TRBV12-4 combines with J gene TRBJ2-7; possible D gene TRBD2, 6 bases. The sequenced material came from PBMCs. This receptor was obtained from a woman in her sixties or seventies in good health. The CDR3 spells CASTGTVSYEQYF. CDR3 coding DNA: TGTGCCAGCACCGGGACTGTTTCCTACGAGCAGTACTTC.